These 21 T cell receptor beta chains originate from one sample sequenced in a study of T cell responses to AZD1222 COVID-19 vaccine. Assay used: immunoSEQ multiplex PCR; TCRdb lists only in-frame clones, some missing. The table shows some 150,000 clones, with over 75% occurring only once. The specimen was peripheral blood, collected 28 days after the second AZD1222 dose. These receptor sequences come from an adult who received the AZD1222 COVID-19 vaccine.

This clone turned up a few times. The chain combines TRBV6-5 with TRBJ1-6; no firm D call. This CDR3 is 14 amino acids long. Germline values: CDR1 MNHEY, CDR2 SVGAGI. The germline V and J ends were trimmed by 6 bases and 5 bases, with 11 bases remaining between them. The CDR3: CASRSWINNSPLHF. CDR3 coding DNA: TGTGCCAGCAGGAGCTGGATTAATAATTCACCCCTCCACTTT.

J is TRBJ2-1 and V is TRBV4-1; 12 bases map to TRBD2. Trimming at V came to 8 bases and at J to 3 bases, leaving 8 bases not matched to a gene. Germline CDR1 and CDR2: MGHRA and YSYEKL. The CDR3 spans 16 residues. CDR3 in DNA: TGCGCCAGCGGCTCCCGACTAGCGGGAGACTACAATGAGCAGTTCTTC. This gives the protein CASGSRLAGDYNEQFF.

The rearrangement links TRBV11-2 to TRBJ2-7; 8 bases line up with TRBD2. Germline V gene lookup returns CDR1 SGHAT and CDR2 FQNNGV. This CDR3 has 14 residues. The V and J ends lost 6 bases and 3 bases, in that order; junction bases with no gene match: 7. This chain's CDR3 is CASRLRSGIYEQYF. The CDR3, as DNA: TGTGCCAGCAGACTCCGTAGCGGGATCTACGAGCAGTACTTC.

This chain uses TRBV7-2 with TRBJ1-6, with a possible D match to TRBD1 (6 bases). Trimming shortened V by 5 bases and J by 9 bases, and 14 bases separated the two germline ends. The V gene's germline CDR1 is SGHTA and CDR2 FQGNSA. There are 14 residues in the CDR3. CDR3 in amino acids: CASSPNRVASPLHF. DNA for the CDR3: TGTGCCAGCAGCCCCAACAGGGTTGCTTCACCCCTCCACTTT.

This clone was seen a single time. The V gene is TRBV27, the J gene TRBJ2-7; D possibly corresponds to TRBD2 (5 bases). CDR3 size: 14 residues. V lost 7 bases to trimming and J lost 0 bases, with 13 bases between them. Germline CDR1 reads MNHEY; CDR2 reads SMNVEV (reference sequence). The CDR3 DNA reads TGTGCCAGCAAACGAGCGGAACCCTCCTACGAGCAGTACTTC. It yields the protein CASKRAEPSYEQYF.

In DNA, the CDR3 is TGTGCCACTCTAATGAGCTCTGGAAACACCATATATTTT. Translation gives CATLMSSGNTIYF. The V call is TRBV7-9, the J call TRBJ1-3; D is unresolved. The CDR3 length is 13 residues. The V gene lost 10 bases and the J gene lost 0 bases, with 10 bases spanning the gap. Germline V gives CDR1 SEHNR, CDR2 FQNEAQ (reference sequence).

With regard to this clone: At one boundary the junction diverges from the germline segment, which might be a read error. CDR3 sequence: CASSLDGSRGEQYF. The CDR3 DNA sequence: TGTGCCAGCAGTTTAGACGGGTCCCGGGGTGAGCAGTACTTC. The chain carries TRBV11-2 and TRBJ2-7, with D possibly being TRBD2 (5 bases). In germline, CDR1 is SGHAT, CDR2 FQNNGV. The CDR3 is 14 residues long.

The chain joins TRBV7-2 to TRBJ2-7; weak D call: TRBD1 (6 bases). Trimming left V 0 bases short and J 0 bases short, with 9 bases between. The CDR3 sequence is 15 residues long. Germline CDR1 and CDR2: SGHTA and FQGNSA. The CDR3 loop is CASSLAADSSYEQYF. As DNA, the CDR3 is TGTGCCAGCAGCTTAGCGGCGGACAGCTCCTACGAGCAGTACTTC. The whole variable domain, filled in from reference TRBV7-2 and TRBJ2-7, reads GAGVSQSPSNKVTEKGKDVELRCDPISGHTALYWYRQSLGQGLEFLIYFQGNSAPDKSGLPSDRFSAERTGGSVSTLTIQRTQQEDSAVYLCASSLAADSSYEQYFGPGTRLTVT.

This chain links TRBV27 with TRBJ2-5; no firm D call. CDR1 MNHEY and CDR2 SMNVEV come from the germline V gene (reference sequence). V was pared by 2 bases and J by 5 bases, with 15 bases between. CDR3 size: 15 residues. The CDR3 DNA reads TGTGCCAGCAGTTTAGGCTTCGGTCGAGAGGAGACCCAGTACTTC. This sequence encodes CASSLGFGREETQYF.

V gene TRBV7-9 combines with J gene TRBJ1-4; no firm D call. The CDR3 is made up of 14 amino acids. V lost 1 base and J lost 7, with 10 bases in between. CDR1 and CDR2 from the germline V gene are SEHNR and FQNEAQ (reference sequence). The CDR3 reads CASSLGTYSEKLFF. In nucleotides, the CDR3 is TGTGCCAGCAGCTTAGGGACCTACAGTGAAAAACTGTTTTTT.

The chain recombines TRBV28 with TRBJ2-3; D not resolved. CDR3 length: 16 residues. V lost 2 bases, J lost 2 bases, and 14 bases lay in between. CDR1 is MDHEN and CDR2 is SYDVKM in the germline V gene. CDR3 protein: CASSLISGYITDTQYF. CDR3 coding DNA: TGTGCCAGCAGTTTAATATCTGGTTACATCACAGATACGCAGTATTTT.

J is TRBJ1-1 and V is TRBV4-1; D is ambiguous. The ends were cut back, 1 base at V and 1 base at J, with 7 bases in the middle. CDR3 length: 14 residues. Germline CDR1 and CDR2: MGHRA and YSYEKL. CDR3: CASSQAGGNTEAFF. The CDR3 region has the DNA TGCGCCAGCAGCCAAGCGGGAGGGAACACTGAAGCTTTCTTT.

The J gene is TRBJ1-1, the V gene TRBV7-9; maybe TRBD1 (6 bases). The V gene's germline CDR1 is SEHNR and CDR2 FQNEAQ (reference sequence). The CDR3 has 15 amino acids. V lost 6 bases, J lost 1 base, and 15 bases lay in between. The CDR3 region has the DNA TGTGCCAGCAGTCCGCGGACAGATCCGAACACTGAAGCTTTCTTT. Amino acid sequence: CASSPRTDPNTEAFF.

The chain couples TRBV10-1 to TRBJ2-1, with D possibly TRBD2 on 5 matching bases. V was clipped by 9 bases and J by 4 bases, with 19 bases between them. Germline-derived CDR1 and CDR2 are WNHNN and SYGVQD (reference sequence). The CDR3 runs to 15 residues. The CDR3: CASTPGHEGYNEQFF. As DNA, the CDR3 is TGCGCCAGTACTCCGGGTCATGAGGGTTACAATGAGCAGTTCTTC.

The chain carries TRBV12-1 and TRBJ2-7; the table's D call, TRBD2, has no DNA check behind it. TRBV12-1 is a recognized pseudogene. This CDR3 is 19 amino acids long. In nucleotides, the CDR3 is TGTGCCAGCAGCTTTAAGTCTAGCGGGACCCCCCAGAAAACCTACGAGCAGTACTTC. Protein: CASSFKSSGTPQKTYEQYF.

V usage is TRBV2 and J usage is TRBJ2-7, with 8 bases that match TRBD1. After removal of 7 bases from V and 2 bases from J, the junction contained 7 bases not matched to a gene. The CDR3 runs 14 residues. Germline V CDR1 and CDR2: SNHLY, FYNNEI. As DNA, the CDR3 is TGTGCCAGCAAGGGACAGGCGATCCCCTACGAGCAGTACTTC. Amino acids: CASKGQAIPYEQYF.

V is TRBV6-1 and J is TRBJ1-1; TRBD1 is a possible D gene (5 bases). The CDR3 is 17 residues long. The germline V gene encodes CDR1 MNHNS and CDR2 SASEGT. V was clipped by 1 base and J by 4 bases, with 19 bases between them. CDR3 residues: CASSEGAGGAKSTEAFF. The CDR3 DNA sequence: TGTGCCAGCAGTGAAGGGGCAGGAGGGGCGAAGAGCACTGAAGCTTTCTTT.

In this sample, this clone turned up a few times. The chain links TRBV18 to TRBJ2-1; D is perhaps TRBD1 (7 bases). CDR3 size: 15 residues. CDR1 is KGHSH, CDR2 LQKENI, per germline. Trimming took off 6 bases at V and 4 bases at J, with 16 bases between the two ends. This CDR3 reads CASSFVQGGYNEQFF. The CDR3 DNA follows: TGTGCCAGCTCCTTTGTGCAGGGGGGTTACAATGAGCAGTTCTTC.

The J gene is TRBJ2-5, the V gene TRBV2, with D possibly being TRBD2 (6 bases). The germline V gene encodes CDR1 SNHLY and CDR2 FYNNEI. V was pared by 2 bases and J by 3 bases, with 19 bases between. The CDR3 extends over 17 amino acids. The CDR3 region has the DNA TGTGCCAGCAGTGAATCTATCAAGGGGAGGAAAGAAGAGACCCAGTACTTC. This translates into CASSESIKGRKEETQYF.

This rearrangement joins TRBV2 to TRBJ1-1; tentative D call: TRBD1 (5 bases). V was shortened by 10 bases and J by 0 bases, with 18 bases between the two germline ends. Germline V gene data show CDR1 as SNHLY and CDR2 as FYNNEI. There are 15 residues in the CDR3. In DNA, the CDR3 is TGTGCCATCATAGGGGCCGGACCGGTGAACACTGAAGCTTTCTTT. Its translation: CAIIGAGPVNTEAFF.

The chain has TRBV3-1 (or the pseudogene TRBV3-2) and TRBJ2-2; 9 nucleotides agree with TRBD1. From germline, CDR1 is LGHDT and CDR2 YNNKEL (reference sequence). This CDR3 contains 15 residues. Trimming took 7 bases from V and 2 from J; bases not matched to a gene: 5. As DNA, the CDR3 is TGTGCCAGCACCCAGGGACAGGGTAACACCGGGGAGCTGTTTTTT. Translation: CASTQGQGNTGELFF.